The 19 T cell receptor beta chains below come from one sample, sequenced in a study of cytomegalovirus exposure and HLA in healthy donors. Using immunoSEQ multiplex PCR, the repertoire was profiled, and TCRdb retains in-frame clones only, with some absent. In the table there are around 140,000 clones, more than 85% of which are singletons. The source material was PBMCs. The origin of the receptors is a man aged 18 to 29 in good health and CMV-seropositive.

CDR3: CSVGRQLAETQYF. In nucleotides, the CDR3 is TGCAGCGTTGGGCGGCAATTGGCGGAGACCCAGTACTTC. V and J are TRBV29-1 and TRBJ2-5; D not certain. The CDR3 extends over 13 amino acids. Germline V gives CDR1 SQVTM, CDR2 ANQGSEA. V shed 4 bases and J shed 5 bases, with 14 bases lying between them. Combining the CDR3 with reference TRBV29-1 and TRBJ2-5 gives the whole variable domain SAVISQKPSRDICQRGTSLTIQCQVDSQVTMMFWYRQQPGQSLTLIATANQGSEATYESGFVIDKFPISRPNLTFSTLTVSNMSPEDSSIYLCSVGRQLAETQYFGPGTRLLVL.

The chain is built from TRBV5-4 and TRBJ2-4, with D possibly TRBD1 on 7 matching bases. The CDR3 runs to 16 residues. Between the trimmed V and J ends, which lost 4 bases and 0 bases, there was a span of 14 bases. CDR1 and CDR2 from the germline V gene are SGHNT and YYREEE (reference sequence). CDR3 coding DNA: TGTGCCAGCAGCAGACAGGGAGGACTAGCCAAAAACATTCAGTACTTC. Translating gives CASSRQGGLAKNIQYF.

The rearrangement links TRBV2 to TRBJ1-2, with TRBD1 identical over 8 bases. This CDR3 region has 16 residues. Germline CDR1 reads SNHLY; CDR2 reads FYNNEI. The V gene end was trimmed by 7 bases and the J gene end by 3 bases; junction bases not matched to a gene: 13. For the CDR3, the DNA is TGTGCCAGCATTCGAAACCAGGGGGCACCTGACTATGGCTACACCTTC. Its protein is CASIRNQGAPDYGYTF.

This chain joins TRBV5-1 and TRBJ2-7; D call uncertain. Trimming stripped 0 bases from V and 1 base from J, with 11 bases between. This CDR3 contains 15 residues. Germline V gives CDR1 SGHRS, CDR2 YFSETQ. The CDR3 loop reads CASSLDRQTSYEQYF. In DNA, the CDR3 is TGCGCCAGCAGCTTGGATCGCCAGACTTCCTACGAGCAGTACTTC.

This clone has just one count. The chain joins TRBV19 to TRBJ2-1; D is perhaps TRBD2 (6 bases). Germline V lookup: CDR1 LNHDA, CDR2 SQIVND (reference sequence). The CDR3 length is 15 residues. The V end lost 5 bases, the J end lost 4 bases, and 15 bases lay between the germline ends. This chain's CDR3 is CASSVLGREYNEQFF. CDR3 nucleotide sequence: TGTGCCAGTAGTGTCCTGGGGCGGGAATACAATGAGCAGTTCTTC.

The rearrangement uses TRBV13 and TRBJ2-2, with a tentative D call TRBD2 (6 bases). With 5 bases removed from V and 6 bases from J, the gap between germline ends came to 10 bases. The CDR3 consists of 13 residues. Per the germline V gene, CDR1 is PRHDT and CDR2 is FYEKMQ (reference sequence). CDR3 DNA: TGTGCCAGCAGCCGCAGGGAGGCCGGGGAGCTGTTTTTT. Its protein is CASSRREAGELFF. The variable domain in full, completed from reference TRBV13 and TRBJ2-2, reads AAGVIQSPRHLIKEKRETATLKCYPIPRHDTVYWYQQGPGQDPQFLISFYEKMQSDKGSIPDRFSAQQFSDYHSELNMSSLELGDSALYFCASSRREAGELFFGEGSRLTVL.

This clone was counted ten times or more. CDR3 in DNA: TGTGCCAGCAGCTTAGTCGGGGTGAACTATGGCTACACCTTC. Encoded protein: CASSLVGVNYGYTF. The chain joins TRBV7-8 to TRBJ1-2; D unresolved. The CDR3 is 14 residues long. Germline V gene sequence: CDR1 SGHVS, CDR2 FQNEAQ. Trimming left V 1 base short and J 2 bases short, with 8 bases between.

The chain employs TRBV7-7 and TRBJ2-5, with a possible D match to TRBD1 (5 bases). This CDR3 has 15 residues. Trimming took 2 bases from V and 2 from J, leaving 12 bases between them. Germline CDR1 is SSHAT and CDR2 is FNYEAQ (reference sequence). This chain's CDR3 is CASSLIRAGQETQYF. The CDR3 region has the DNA TGTGCCAGCAGCTTAATCCGGGCAGGGCAAGAGACCCAGTACTTC.

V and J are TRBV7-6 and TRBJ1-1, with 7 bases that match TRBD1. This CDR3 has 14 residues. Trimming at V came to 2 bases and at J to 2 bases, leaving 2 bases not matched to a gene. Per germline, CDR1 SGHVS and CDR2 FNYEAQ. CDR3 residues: CASSLLGGNTEAFF. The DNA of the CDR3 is TGTGCCAGCAGCTTACTAGGGGGCAACACTGAAGCTTTCTTT.

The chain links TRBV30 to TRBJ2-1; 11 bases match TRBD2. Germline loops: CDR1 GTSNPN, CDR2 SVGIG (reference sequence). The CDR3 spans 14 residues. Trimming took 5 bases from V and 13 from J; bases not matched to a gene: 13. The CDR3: CAWEVAGGPMDQFF. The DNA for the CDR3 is TGTGCCTGGGAAGTAGCGGGAGGGCCTATGGACCAGTTCTTC.

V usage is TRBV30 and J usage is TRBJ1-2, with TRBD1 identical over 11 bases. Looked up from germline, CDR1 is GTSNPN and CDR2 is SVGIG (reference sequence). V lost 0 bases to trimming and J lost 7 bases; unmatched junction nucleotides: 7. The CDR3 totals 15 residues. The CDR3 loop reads CAWSVSDRGLGGYTF. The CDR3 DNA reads TGTGCCTGGAGTGTTTCGGACAGGGGGCTCGGTGGCTACACCTTC.

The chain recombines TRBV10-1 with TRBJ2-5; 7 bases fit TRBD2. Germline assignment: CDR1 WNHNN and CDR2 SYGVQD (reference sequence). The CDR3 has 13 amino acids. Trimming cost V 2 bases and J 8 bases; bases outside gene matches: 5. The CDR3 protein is CASSERLADTQYF. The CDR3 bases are TGCGCCAGCAGTGAGAGACTAGCCGACACCCAGTACTTC.

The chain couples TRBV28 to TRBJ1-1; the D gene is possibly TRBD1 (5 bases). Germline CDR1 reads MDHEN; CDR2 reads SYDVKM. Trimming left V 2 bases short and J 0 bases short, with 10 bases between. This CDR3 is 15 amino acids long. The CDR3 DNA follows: TGTGCCAGCAGTTTAGGAGGGGCCGTGAACACTGAAGCTTTCTTT. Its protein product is CASSLGGAVNTEAFF. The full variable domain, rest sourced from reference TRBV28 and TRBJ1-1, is DVKVTQSSRYLVKRTGEKVFLECVQDMDHENMFWYRQDPGLGLRLIYFSYDVKMKEKGDIPEGYSVSREKKERFSLILESASTNQTSMYLCASSLGGAVNTEAFFGQGTRLTVV.

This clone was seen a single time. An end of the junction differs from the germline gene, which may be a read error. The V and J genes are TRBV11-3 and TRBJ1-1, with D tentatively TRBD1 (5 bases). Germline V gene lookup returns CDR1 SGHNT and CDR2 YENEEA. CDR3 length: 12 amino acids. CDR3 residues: CASSPGNPEAFF. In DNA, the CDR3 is TGTGCCAGCAGCCCAGGGAACCCTGAAGCTTTCTTT.

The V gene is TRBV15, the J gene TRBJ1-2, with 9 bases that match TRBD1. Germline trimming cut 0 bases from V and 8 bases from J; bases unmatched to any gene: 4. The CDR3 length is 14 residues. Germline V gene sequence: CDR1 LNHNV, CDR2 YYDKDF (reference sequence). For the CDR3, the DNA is TGTGCCACCAGCAGAGAAACAGGGGGCTACGGCTACACCTTC. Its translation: CATSRETGGYGYTF.

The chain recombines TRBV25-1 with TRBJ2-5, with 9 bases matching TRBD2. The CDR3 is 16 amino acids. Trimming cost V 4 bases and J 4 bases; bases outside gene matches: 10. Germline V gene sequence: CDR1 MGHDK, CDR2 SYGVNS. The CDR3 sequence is CASSGAGGRGRETQYF. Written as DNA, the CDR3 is TGTGCCAGCAGTGGGGCGGGGGGGCGAGGAAGAGAGACCCAGTACTTC. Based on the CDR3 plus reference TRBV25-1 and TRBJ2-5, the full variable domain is EADIYQTPRYLVIGTGKKITLECSQTMGHDKMYWYQQDPGMELHLIHYSYGVNSTEKGDLSSESTVSRIRTEHFPLTLESARPSHTSQYLCASSGAGGRGRETQYFGPGTRLLVL.

The CDR3 DNA sequence: TGCGCCAGCAGCTTCCTAGGGACAGGGGGCACCGGGGAGCTGTTTTTT. The encoded protein is CASSFLGTGGTGELFF. The V and J genes are TRBV5-1 and TRBJ2-2; 11 nucleotides match TRBD1. CDR3 length: 16 amino acids. Germline V gene lookup returns CDR1 SGHRS and CDR2 YFSETQ. Trimming took 2 bases from V and 4 from J; bases not matched to a gene: 4.

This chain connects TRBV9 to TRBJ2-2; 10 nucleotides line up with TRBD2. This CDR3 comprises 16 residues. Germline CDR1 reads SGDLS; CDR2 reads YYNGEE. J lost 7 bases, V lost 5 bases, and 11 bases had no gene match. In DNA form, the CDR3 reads TGTGCCAGCAGTACAGCGGGAGGGCCCCTTGTCGGGGAGCTGTTTTTT. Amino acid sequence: CASSTAGGPLVGELFF.

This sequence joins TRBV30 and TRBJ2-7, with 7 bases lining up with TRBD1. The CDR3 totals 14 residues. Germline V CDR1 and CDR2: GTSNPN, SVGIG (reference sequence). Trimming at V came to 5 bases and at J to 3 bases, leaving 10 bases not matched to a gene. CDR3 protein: CAWAGTAKLYEQYF. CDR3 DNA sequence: TGTGCCTGGGCCGGGACAGCAAAGCTCTACGAGCAGTACTTC.